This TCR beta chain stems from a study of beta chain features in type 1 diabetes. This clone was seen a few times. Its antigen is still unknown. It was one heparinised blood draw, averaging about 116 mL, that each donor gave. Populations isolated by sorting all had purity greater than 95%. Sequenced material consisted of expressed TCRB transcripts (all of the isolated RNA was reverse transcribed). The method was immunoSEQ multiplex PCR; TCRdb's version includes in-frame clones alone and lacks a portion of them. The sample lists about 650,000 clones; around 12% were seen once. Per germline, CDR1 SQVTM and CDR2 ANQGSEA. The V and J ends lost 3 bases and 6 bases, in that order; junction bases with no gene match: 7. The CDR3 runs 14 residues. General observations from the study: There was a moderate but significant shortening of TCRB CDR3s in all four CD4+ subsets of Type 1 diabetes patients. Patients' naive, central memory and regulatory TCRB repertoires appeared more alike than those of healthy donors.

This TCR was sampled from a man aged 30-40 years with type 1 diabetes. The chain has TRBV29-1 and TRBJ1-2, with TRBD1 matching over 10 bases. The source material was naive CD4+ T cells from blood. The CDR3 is CSVDRQGAINGYTF. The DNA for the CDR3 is TGCAGCGTTGACCGACAGGGGGCTATCAATGGCTACACCTTC.